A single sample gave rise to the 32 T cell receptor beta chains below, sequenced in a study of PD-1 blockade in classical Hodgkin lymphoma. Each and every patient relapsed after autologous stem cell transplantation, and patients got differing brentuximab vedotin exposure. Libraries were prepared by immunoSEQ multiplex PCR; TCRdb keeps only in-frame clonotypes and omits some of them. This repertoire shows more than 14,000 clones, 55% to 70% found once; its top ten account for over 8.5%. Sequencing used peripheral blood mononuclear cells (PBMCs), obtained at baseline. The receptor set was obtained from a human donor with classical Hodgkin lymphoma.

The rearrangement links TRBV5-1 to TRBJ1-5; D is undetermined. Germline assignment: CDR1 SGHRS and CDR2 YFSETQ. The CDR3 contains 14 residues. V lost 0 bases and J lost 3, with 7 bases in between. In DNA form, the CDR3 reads TGCGCCAGCAGCTTGGCCGGGCTCAATCAGCCCCAGCATTTT. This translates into CASSLAGLNQPQHF.

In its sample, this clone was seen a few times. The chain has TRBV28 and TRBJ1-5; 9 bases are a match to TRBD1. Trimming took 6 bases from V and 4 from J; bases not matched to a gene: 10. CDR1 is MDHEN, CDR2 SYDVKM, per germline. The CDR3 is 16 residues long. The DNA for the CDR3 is TGTGCCAGCAGCTCCCTCCGGGACAGGGCGAATCAGCCCCAGCATTTT. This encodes CASSSLRDRANQPQHF.

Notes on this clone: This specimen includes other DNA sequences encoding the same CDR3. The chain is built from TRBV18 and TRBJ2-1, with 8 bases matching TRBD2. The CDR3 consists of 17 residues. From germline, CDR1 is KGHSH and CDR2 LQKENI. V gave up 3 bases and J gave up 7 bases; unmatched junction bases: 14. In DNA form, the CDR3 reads TGTGCCAGCTCACCGCCCGTGACTAGCGACCAGGCAAATGAGCAGTTCTTC. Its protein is CASSPPVTSDQANEQFF.

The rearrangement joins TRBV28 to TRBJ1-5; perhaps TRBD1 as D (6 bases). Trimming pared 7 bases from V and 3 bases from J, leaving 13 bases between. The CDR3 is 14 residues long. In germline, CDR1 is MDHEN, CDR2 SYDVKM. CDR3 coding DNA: TGTGCCAGCACCCTGGGGACAACCAATCAGCCCCAGCATTTT. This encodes CASTLGTTNQPQHF.

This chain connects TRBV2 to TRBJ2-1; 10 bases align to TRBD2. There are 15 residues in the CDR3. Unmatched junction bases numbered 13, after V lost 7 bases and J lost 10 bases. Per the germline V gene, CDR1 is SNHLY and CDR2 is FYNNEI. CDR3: CASKSSLAGEVEQFF. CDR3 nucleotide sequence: TGTGCCAGCAAAAGTAGTCTAGCGGGAGAGGTGGAGCAGTTCTTC.

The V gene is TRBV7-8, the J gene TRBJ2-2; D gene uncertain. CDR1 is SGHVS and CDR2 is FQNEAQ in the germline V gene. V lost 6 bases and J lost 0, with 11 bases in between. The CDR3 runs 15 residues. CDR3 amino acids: CASSFTSANTGELFF. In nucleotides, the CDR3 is TGTGCCAGCAGTTTTACAAGCGCGAACACCGGGGAGCTGTTTTTT.

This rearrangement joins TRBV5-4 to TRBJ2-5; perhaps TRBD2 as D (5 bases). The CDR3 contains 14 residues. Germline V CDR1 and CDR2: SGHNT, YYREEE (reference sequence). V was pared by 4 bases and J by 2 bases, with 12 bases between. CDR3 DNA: TGTGCCAGCAGCATCGAGGACTTGCAAGAGACCCAGTACTTC. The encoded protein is CASSIEDLQETQYF. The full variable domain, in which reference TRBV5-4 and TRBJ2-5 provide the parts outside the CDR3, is ETGVTQSPTHLIKTRGQQVTLRCSSQSGHNTVSWYQQALGQGPQFIFQYYREEENGRGNFPPRFSGLQFPNYSSELNVNALELDDSALYLCASSIEDLQETQYFGPGTRLLVL.

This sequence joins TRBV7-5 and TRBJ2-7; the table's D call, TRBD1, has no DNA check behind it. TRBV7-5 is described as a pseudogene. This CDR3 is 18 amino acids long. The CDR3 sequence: CASFARGRGREPRYEQYF. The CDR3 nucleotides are TGTGCCAGCTTCGCCCGCGGCAGGGGGCGCGAACCCCGCTACGAGCAGTACTTC.

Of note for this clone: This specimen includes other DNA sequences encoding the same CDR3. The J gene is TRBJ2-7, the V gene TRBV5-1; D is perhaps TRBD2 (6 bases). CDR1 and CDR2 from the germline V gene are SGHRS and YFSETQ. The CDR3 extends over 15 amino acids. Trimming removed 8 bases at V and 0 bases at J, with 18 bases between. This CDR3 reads CASNPGRGISYEQYF. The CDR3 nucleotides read TGCGCCAGTAACCCGGGCCGGGGGATCTCCTACGAGCAGTACTTC.

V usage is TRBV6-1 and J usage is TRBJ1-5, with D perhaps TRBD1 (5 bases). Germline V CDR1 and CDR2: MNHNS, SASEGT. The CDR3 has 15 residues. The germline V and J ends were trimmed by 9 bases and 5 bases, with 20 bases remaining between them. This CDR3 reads CASMPGPWEDQPQHF. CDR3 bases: TGTGCCAGTATGCCGGGACCGTGGGAGGATCAGCCCCAGCATTTT.

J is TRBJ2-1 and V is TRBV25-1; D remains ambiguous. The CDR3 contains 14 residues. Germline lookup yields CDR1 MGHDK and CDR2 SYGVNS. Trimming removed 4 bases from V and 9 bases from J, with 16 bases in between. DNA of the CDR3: TGTGCCAGCAGTGTCTTCCGAGACACCCCTGAGCAGTTCTTC. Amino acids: CASSVFRDTPEQFF.

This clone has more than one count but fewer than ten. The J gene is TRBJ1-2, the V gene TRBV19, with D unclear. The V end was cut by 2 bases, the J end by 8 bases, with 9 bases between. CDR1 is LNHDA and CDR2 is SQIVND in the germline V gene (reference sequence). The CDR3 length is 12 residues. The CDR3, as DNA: TGTGCCAGTAGTATAACGGGATCCGGCTACACCTTC. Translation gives CASSITGSGYTF.

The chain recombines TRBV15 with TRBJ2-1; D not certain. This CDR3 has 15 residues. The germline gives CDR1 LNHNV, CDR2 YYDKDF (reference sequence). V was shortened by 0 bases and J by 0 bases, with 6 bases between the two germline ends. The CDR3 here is CATSRDLLSYNEQFF. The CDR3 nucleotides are TGTGCCACCAGCAGAGATCTTCTCTCCTACAATGAGCAGTTCTTC.

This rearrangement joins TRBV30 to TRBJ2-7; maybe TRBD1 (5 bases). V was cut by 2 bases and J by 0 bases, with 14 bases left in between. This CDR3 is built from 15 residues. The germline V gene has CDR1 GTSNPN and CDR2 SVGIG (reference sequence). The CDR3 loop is CAWSITDRFSYEQYF. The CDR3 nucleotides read TGTGCCTGGAGTATAACAGACAGATTCTCCTACGAGCAGTACTTC.

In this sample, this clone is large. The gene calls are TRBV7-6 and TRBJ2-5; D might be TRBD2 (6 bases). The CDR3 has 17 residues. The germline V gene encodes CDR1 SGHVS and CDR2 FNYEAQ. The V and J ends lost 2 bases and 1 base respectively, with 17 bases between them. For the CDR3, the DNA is TGTGCCAGCAGCTTATTAATAGCGGCCACCCCCCAAGAGACCCAGTACTTC. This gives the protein CASSLLIAATPQETQYF.

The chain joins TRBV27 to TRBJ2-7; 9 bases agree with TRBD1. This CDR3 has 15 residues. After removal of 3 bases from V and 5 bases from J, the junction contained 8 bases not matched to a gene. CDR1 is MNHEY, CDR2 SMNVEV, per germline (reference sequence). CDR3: CASSFIGTGINEQYF. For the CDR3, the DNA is TGTGCCAGCAGTTTTATCGGGACAGGGATTAACGAGCAGTACTTC.

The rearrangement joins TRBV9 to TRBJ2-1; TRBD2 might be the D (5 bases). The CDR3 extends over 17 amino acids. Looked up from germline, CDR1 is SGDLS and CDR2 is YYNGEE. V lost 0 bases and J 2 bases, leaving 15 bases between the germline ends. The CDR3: CASSVEVSERAYNEQFF. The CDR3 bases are TGTGCCAGCAGCGTAGAGGTTAGCGAGAGGGCCTACAATGAGCAGTTCTTC.

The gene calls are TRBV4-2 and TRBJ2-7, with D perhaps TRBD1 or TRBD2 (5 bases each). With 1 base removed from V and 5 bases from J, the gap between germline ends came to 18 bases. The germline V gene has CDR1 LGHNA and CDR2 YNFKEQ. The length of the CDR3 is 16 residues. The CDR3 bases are TGTGCCAGCAGCCAAGTTAAGGGACGGTCGTTCAACGAGCAGTACTTC. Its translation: CASSQVKGRSFNEQYF.

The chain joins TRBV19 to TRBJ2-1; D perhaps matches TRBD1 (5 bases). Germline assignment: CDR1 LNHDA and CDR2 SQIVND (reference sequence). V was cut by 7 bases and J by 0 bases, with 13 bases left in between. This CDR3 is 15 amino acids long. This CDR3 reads CASKGQVSSYNEQFF. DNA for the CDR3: TGTGCCAGTAAGGGGCAGGTTAGCTCCTACAATGAGCAGTTCTTC.

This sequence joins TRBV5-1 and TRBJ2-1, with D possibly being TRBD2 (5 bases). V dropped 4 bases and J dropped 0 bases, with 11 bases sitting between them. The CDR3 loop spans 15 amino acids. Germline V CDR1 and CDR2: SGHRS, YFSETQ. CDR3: CASSRGESSYNEQFF. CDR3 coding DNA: TGCGCCAGCAGCCGTGGGGAGAGCTCCTACAATGAGCAGTTCTTC.

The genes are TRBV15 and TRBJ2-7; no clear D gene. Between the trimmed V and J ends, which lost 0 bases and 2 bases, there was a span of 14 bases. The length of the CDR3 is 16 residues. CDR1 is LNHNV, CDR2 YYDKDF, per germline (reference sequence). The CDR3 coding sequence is TGTGCCACCAGCAGAGATCGAGTTCCGGACCCCTACGAGCAGTACTTC. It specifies CATSRDRVPDPYEQYF.

CDR3 loop: CASSYSNQPQHF. As DNA, the CDR3 is TGTGCCAGCAGCTATAGCAATCAGCCCCAGCATTTT. The J gene is TRBJ1-5, the V gene TRBV28; no definite D call. Germline V CDR1 and CDR2: MDHEN, SYDVKM. The CDR3 is made up of 12 amino acids. V shed 6 bases and J shed 0 bases, with 3 bases lying between them.

DNA of the CDR3: TGTGCCAGCAGCGGCAGGGGGGCGCGCACCGGGGAGCTGTTTTTT. This codes for CASSGRGARTGELFF. The V gene is TRBV9, the J gene TRBJ2-2, with D possibly being TRBD1 (7 bases). The CDR3 sequence is 15 residues long. Between the trimmed V and J ends, which lost 3 bases and 4 bases, there was a span of 13 bases. Germline CDR1 is SGDLS and CDR2 is YYNGEE.

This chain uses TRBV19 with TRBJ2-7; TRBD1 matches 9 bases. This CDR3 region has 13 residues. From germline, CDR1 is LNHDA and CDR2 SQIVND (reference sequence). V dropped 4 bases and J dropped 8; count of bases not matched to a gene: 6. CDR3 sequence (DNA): TGTGCCAGTAGTACCGGGACAGGGTTCAAGCAGTACTTC. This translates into CASSTGTGFKQYF.

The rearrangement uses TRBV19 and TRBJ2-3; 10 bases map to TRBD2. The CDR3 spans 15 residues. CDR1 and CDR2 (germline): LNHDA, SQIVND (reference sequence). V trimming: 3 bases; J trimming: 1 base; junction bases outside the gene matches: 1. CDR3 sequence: CASSIGLAGTDTQYF. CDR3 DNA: TGTGCCAGTAGTATCGGACTAGCGGGCACAGATACGCAGTATTTT.

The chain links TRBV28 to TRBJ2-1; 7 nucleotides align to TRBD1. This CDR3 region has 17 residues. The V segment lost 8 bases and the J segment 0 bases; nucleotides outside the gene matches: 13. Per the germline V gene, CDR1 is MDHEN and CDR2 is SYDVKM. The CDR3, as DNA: TGTGCCAGCGAACAGGGGCTGACTTTAAGCTCCTACAATGAGCAGTTCTTC. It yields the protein CASEQGLTLSSYNEQFF.

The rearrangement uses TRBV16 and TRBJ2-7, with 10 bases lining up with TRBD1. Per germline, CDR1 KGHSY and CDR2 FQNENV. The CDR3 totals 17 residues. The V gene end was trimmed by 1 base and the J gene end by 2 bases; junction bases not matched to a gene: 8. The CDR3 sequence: CASSQLGQGIITYEQYF. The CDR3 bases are TGTGCCAGCAGCCAATTGGGACAGGGGATTATCACCTACGAGCAGTACTTC.

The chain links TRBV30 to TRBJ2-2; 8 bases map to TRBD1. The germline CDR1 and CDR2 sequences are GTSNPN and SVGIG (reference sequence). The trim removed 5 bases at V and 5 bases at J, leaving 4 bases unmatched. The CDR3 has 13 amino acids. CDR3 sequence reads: CAWDRGGTGELFF. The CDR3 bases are TGTGCCTGGGACAGGGGAGGAACCGGGGAGCTGTTTTTT. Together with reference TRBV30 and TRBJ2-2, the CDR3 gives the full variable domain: SQTIHQWPATLVQPVGSPLSLECTVEGTSNPNLYWYRQAAGRGLQLLFYSVGIGQISSEVPQNLSASRPQDRQFILSSKKLLLSDSGFYLCAWDRGGTGELFFGEGSRLTVL.

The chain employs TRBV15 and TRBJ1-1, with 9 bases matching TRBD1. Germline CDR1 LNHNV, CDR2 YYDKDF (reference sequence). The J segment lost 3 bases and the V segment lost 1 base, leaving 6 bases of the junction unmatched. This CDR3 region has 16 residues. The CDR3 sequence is CATSRGVQGAHTEAFF. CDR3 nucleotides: TGTGCCACCAGCAGAGGCGTACAGGGGGCCCACACTGAAGCTTTCTTT. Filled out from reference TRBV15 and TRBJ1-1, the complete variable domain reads DAMVIQNPRYQVTQFGKPVTLSCSQTLNHNVMYWYQQKSSQAPKLLFHYYDKDFNNEADTPDNFQSRRPNTSFCFLDIRSPGLGDTAMYLCATSRGVQGAHTEAFFGQGTRLTVV.

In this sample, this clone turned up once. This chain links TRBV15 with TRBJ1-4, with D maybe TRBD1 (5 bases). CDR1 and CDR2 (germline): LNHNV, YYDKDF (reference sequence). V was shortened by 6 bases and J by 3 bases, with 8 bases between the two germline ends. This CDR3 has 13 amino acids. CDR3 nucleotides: TGTGCCACCAGAGCGGGGCCTAATGAAAAACTGTTTTTT. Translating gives CATRAGPNEKLFF. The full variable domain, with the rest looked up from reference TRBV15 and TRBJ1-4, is DAMVIQNPRYQVTQFGKPVTLSCSQTLNHNVMYWYQQKSSQAPKLLFHYYDKDFNNEADTPDNFQSRRPNTSFCFLDIRSPGLGDTAMYLCATRAGPNEKLFFGSGTQLSVL.

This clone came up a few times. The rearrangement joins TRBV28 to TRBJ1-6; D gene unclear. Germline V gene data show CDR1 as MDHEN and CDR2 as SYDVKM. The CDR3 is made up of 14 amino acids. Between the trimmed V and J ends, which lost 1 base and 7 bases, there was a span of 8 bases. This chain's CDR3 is CASSLSLGNSPLHF. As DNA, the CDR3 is TGTGCCAGCAGTTTATCCCTCGGAAATTCACCCCTCCACTTT.

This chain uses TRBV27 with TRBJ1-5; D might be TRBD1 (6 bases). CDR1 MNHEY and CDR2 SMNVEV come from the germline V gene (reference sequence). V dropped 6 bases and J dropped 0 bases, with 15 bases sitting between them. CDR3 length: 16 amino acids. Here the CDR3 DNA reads TGTGCCAGCAGGGCCGGCGCACAGGGTAGCAATCAGCCCCAGCATTTT. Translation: CASRAGAQGSNQPQHF.